This TCR beta chain was captured in a study of shared clonotypes between healthy human individuals. Deep was the level used in running the assay. It was across several immunoSEQ plates that each subset's genomic DNA was evenly split. The assay was immunoSEQ multiplex PCR, and TCRdb's table has in-frame clones only and misses some. The sample carries about 1.5 million clones, around 97% recorded once. General observations from the study: There were few donors, and this limited the genetic and exposure-history diversity represented. At large depth, rarefaction still showed sorted-subset sequencing to be incomplete.

Trimming pared 5 bases from V and 4 bases from J, leaving 11 bases between. This CDR3 contains 13 residues. The V gene's germline CDR1 is MDHEN and CDR2 SYDVKM. Turning to this clone: Its antigen remains unknown.

The rearrangement links TRBV28 to TRBJ1-2, with D hard to call. The sequencing input was naive CD4+ T cells sorted from blood. Subset specified: CD45RA+ positively selected. This receptor was identified in a man aged 25-45 years in good health. In nucleotides, the CDR3 is TGTGCCAGCAGTGACGGTGCCTTCTATGGCTACACCTTC. Translation gives CASSDGAFYGYTF.